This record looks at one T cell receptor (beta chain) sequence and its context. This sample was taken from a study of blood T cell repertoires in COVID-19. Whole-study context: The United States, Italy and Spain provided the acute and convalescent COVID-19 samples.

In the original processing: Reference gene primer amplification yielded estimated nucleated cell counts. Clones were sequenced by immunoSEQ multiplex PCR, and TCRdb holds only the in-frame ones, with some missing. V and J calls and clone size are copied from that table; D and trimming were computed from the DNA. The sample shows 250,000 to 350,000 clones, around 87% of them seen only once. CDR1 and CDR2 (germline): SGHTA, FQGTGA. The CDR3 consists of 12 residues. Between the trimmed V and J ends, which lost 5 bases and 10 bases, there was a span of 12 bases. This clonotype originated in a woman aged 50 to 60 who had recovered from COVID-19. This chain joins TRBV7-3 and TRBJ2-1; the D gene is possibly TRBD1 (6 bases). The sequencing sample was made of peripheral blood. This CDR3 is CASSHQQGEQFF. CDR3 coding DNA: TGTGCCAGCAGCCACCAACAGGGCGAGCAGTTCTTC.